The TCR beta chain described here comes from a study of cytomegalovirus exposure and HLA in healthy donors. Study-wide findings and caveats: Across HLA loci, a later analysis found differing TCR association rates, with DRB1 most and HLA-C fewest. Altogether, 150 or so TCR beta chains were recorded as cytomegalovirus-associated.

The CDR3 has 15 residues. Per the germline V gene, CDR1 is SGHRS and CDR2 is YFSETQ. PCR amplification relied on 60 Vbeta primers (plus 13 Jbeta primers). Some clones are missing from TCRdb's copy, which holds only in-frame ones; the method was immunoSEQ multiplex PCR. The sample shows fewer than 200,000 clones, 76% of them seen only once. With regard to this clone: The target antigen is unknown. A read error may produce the germline difference seen at one junction end.

The sequenced sample was PBMCs. The TCR was taken from a female donor in good health and CMV-seronegative. This chain connects TRBV5-1 to TRBJ1-1; no firm D call. The DNA of the CDR3 is TGCGCCAGCAGCTTGGGGGCCCTAATGAACACTCAAGCTTTCTTT. It translates to CASSLGALMNTQAFF.